The next 8 T cell receptor beta chains were all read from a single sample in a study of CD8 T cells in Susac syndrome. Random-hexamer reverse transcription was applied to about 0.45 to 1 ug RNA. TCRdb re-called the immunoSEQ multiplex PCR reads through MiXCR, storing one row per CDR3 protein. Altogether about 130,000 distinct CDR3 sequences are present, more than 90% being singletons, with the ten largest covering around 0.21%. Sequenced material: CD8+ T cells from PBMCs. The receptors were gathered from a human donor with Susac syndrome.

This chain connects TRBV6-4 to TRBJ2-3, with unresolved D. This CDR3 is built from 14 residues. V was pared by 4 bases and J by 3 bases, with 11 bases between. Germline CDR1 reads MRHNA; CDR2 reads SNTAGT. The CDR3 sequence: CASSATEETDTQYF. The DNA for the CDR3 is TGTGCCAGCAGTGCTACAGAAGAGACAGATACGCAGTATTTT.

The V call is TRBV20-1, the J call TRBJ2-7, with 9 bases identical to TRBD2. From germline, CDR1 is DFQATT and CDR2 SNEGSKA (reference sequence). The V segment lost 3 bases and the J segment 2 bases; nucleotides outside the gene matches: 5. CDR3 length: 14 residues. In nucleotides, the CDR3 is TGCAGTGCTAGGGCTCTAGCGGGGACCTACGAGCAGTACTTC. Its translation is CSARALAGTYEQYF.

The chain joins TRBV5-4 to TRBJ2-1; the match to TRBD1 covers 10 bases. The J segment lost 9 bases and the V segment lost 0 bases, leaving 6 bases of the junction unmatched. The germline gives CDR1 SGHNT, CDR2 YYREEE (reference sequence). The length of the CDR3 is 15 residues. CDR3 sequence reads: CASSLADRGKGEQFF. CDR3 bases: TGTGCCAGCAGCTTGGCGGACAGGGGGAAAGGTGAGCAGTTCTTC.

V is TRBV9 and J is TRBJ1-2; possibly TRBD1 for D (5 bases). Per germline, CDR1 SGDLS and CDR2 YYNGEE. The V end lost 0 bases, the J end lost 8 bases, and 14 bases lay between the germline ends. The CDR3 has 14 residues. The CDR3: CASSVGRGGSGYTF. The CDR3 DNA follows: TGTGCCAGCAGCGTAGGTCGGGGGGGTTCCGGCTACACCTTC.

The CDR3 loop is CASSRYRGSYEQYF. CDR3 nucleotides: TGTGCCAGCAGCCGATACAGGGGGAGCTACGAGCAGTACTTC. The rearrangement uses TRBV14 and TRBJ2-7; TRBD1 agrees at 8 bases. The V gene end was trimmed by 4 bases and the J gene end by 3 bases; junction bases not matched to a gene: 5. The CDR3 totals 14 residues. Germline values: CDR1 SGHDN, CDR2 FVKESK.

This rearrangement joins TRBV12-3 or TRBV12-4 to TRBJ2-2, with TRBD2 identical over 8 bases. Unmatched junction bases numbered 3, after V lost 5 bases and J lost 1 base. This CDR3 contains 15 residues. As DNA, the CDR3 is TGTGCCAGCAGTCCCAGCGGGGGGAACACCGGGGAGCTGTTTTTT. This codes for CASSPSGGNTGELFF.

The chain's CDR3 is CASSITGTSGRNTQYF. In nucleotides, the CDR3 is TGTGCCAGCAGTATAACCGGGACTAGCGGGAGGAATACGCAGTATTTT. The rearrangement joins TRBV27 to TRBJ2-3, with 15 bases lining up with TRBD2. With 5 bases clipped from V and 7 bases from J, the junction kept 7 bases outside the gene matches. There are 16 residues in the CDR3. Germline V gene sequence: CDR1 MNHEY, CDR2 SMNVEV (reference sequence).

The rearrangement joins TRBV4-2 to TRBJ2-3; 9 bases match TRBD2. With V trimmed by 0 bases and J by 6 bases, 7 bases remained unmatched. The CDR3 runs 16 residues. Germline-derived CDR1 and CDR2 are LGHNA and YNFKEQ. CDR3 amino acids: CASSQEFLAGTDTQYF. The CDR3 bases are TGTGCCAGCAGCCAAGAGTTCCTAGCGGGAACGGATACGCAGTATTTT.